A single sample gave rise to the 16 T cell receptor beta chains below, sequenced in a study of cytomegalovirus exposure and HLA in healthy donors (dated by TCRdb to the late 2010s). The library relied on the immunoSEQ multiplex PCR assay. The multiplex PCR relied on a mix of 60 forward primers for TCR Vbeta segments and 13 reverse primers for TCR Jbeta segments. Not all clones reach the TCRdb copy of this immuneACCESS table, which keeps in-frame sequences only. Checked studies attribute under half of the gap to unresolved V genes and leave the rest unexplained. This sample has 90,000 to 120,000 clones in its table, and around 76% of those were observed once. Of the sample, approximately 2.2% is held by the ten largest clones. The sequenced sample was PBMCs. These receptors originate from a man between 18 and 35 years old in good health and CMV-seronegative.

V and J are TRBV7-2 and TRBJ1-6; 7 bases are a match to TRBD1. Germline assignment: CDR1 SGHTA and CDR2 FQGNSA. The junction had 6 bases not matched to a gene; V was cut back by 1 base and J by 12 bases. The CDR3 is 14 amino acids. CDR3 nucleotides: TGTGCCAGCAGCTTAGAGGGGGCAATATTACCCCTCCACTTT. Translation: CASSLEGAILPLHF.

This chain joins TRBV7-8 and TRBJ2-5; D perhaps matches TRBD2 (6 bases). With 1 base removed from V and 5 bases from J, the gap between germline ends came to 20 bases. This CDR3 region has 17 residues. Germline values: CDR1 SGHVS, CDR2 FQNEAQ. Here the CDR3 DNA reads TGTGCCAGCAGCTTAGGGGAGTTATTTCGGGGGTGGGAGACCCAGTACTTC. Protein: CASSLGELFRGWETQYF.

The chain employs TRBV23-1 and TRBJ2-7; D is unclear. TRBV23-1 is marked as an open reading frame, function uncertain. V lost 7 bases and J 12 bases, leaving 16 bases between the germline ends. There are 11 residues in the CDR3. CDR3 DNA sequence: TGCGCCAGCACTGCCAGGTCCCGACCGTACTTC. It is translated as CASTARSRPYF.

This rearrangement joins TRBV18 to TRBJ2-7; 10 nucleotides agree with TRBD1. V lost 5 bases to trimming and J lost 0 bases; unmatched junction nucleotides: 10. This CDR3 comprises 17 residues. Germline V lookup: CDR1 KGHSH, CDR2 LQKENI. The CDR3 DNA follows: TGTGCCAGCTCATCGTCCCCGGGACAGGGGAGCTCCTACGAGCAGTACTTC. Amino acids: CASSSSPGQGSSYEQYF.

This clone turned up a few times. The V and J genes are TRBV7-8 and TRBJ2-7, with TRBD1 as a possible D gene (6 bases). Between the trimmed V and J ends, which lost 0 bases and 4 bases, there was a span of 10 bases. Germline CDR1 SGHVS, CDR2 FQNEAQ. The CDR3 is 14 amino acids. This chain's CDR3 is CASSLAGAGYEQYF. The CDR3 bases are TGTGCCAGCAGCTTAGCGGGGGCTGGTTACGAGCAGTACTTC.

The rearrangement uses TRBV7-8 and TRBJ2-1; D may be TRBD2 (6 bases). The CDR3 sequence is 15 residues long. V was trimmed by 1 base and J by 0 bases, leaving 7 bases between them. Per the germline V gene, CDR1 is SGHVS and CDR2 is FQNEAQ. CDR3 loop: CASSLGGASYNEQFF. The CDR3 DNA follows: TGTGCCAGCAGCTTAGGCGGGGCCTCCTACAATGAGCAGTTCTTC.

The V and J genes are TRBV9 and TRBJ1-1; 7 bases agree with TRBD1. The CDR3 consists of 16 residues. The V segment lost 2 bases and the J segment 2 bases; nucleotides outside the gene matches: 9. The V gene's germline CDR1 is SGDLS and CDR2 YYNGEE. This CDR3 is CASSVAAGTVNTEAFF. CDR3 in DNA: TGTGCCAGCAGCGTGGCCGCCGGGACAGTCAACACTGAAGCTTTCTTT.

The chain joins TRBV28 to TRBJ1-1; D is unclear. Trimming took off 2 bases at V and 0 bases at J, with 4 bases between the two ends. CDR3 length: 13 amino acids. Germline assignment: CDR1 MDHEN and CDR2 SYDVKM. The CDR3 is CASSLPLNTEAFF. For the CDR3, the DNA is TGTGCCAGCAGTTTACCGTTGAACACTGAAGCTTTCTTT. Full variable domain (missing parts from reference TRBV28 and TRBJ1-1): DVKVTQSSRYLVKRTGEKVFLECVQDMDHENMFWYRQDPGLGLRLIYFSYDVKMKEKGDIPEGYSVSREKKERFSLILESASTNQTSMYLCASSLPLNTEAFFGQGTRLTVV.

The V gene is TRBV7-2, the J gene TRBJ2-5; 12 positions match TRBD2. Trimming cost V 3 bases and J 5 bases; bases outside gene matches: 7. The CDR3 is 16 residues long. Germline lookup yields CDR1 SGHTA and CDR2 FQGNSA. This CDR3 is CASSFMTSGGGETQYF. DNA for the CDR3: TGTGCCAGCAGCTTCATGACTAGCGGGGGAGGGGAGACCCAGTACTTC. Combining the CDR3 with reference TRBV7-2 and TRBJ2-5 gives the whole variable domain GAGVSQSPSNKVTEKGKDVELRCDPISGHTALYWYRQSLGQGLEFLIYFQGNSAPDKSGLPSDRFSAERTGGSVSTLTIQRTQQEDSAVYLCASSFMTSGGGETQYFGPGTRLLVL.

A note on this clone: The junction and the germline gene differ at one end; a read error may be behind it. The chain joins TRBV29-1 to TRBJ1-2, with D hard to call. The CDR3 contains 11 residues. Germline CDR1 and CDR2: SQVTM and ANQGSEA. The CDR3, as DNA: TGCAGCGTTGAGCGGCCGCGTGGCTACCCCTTC. This gives the protein CSVERPRGYPF. Drawing the rest from reference TRBV29-1 and TRBJ1-2, the complete variable domain is SAVISQKPSRDICQRGTSLTIQCQVDSQVTMMFWYRQQPGQSLTLIATANQGSEATYESGFVIDKFPISRPNLTFSTLTVSNMSPEDSSIYLCSVERPRGYPFGSGTRLTVV.

The V and J genes are TRBV10-3 and TRBJ1-1; D possibly corresponds to TRBD1 (5 bases). The ends were cut back, 10 bases at V and 6 bases at J, with 12 bases in the middle. Germline CDR1 ENHRY, CDR2 SYGVKD. This CDR3 is 11 amino acids long. CDR3 loop: CATNQGAEAFF. Here the CDR3 DNA reads TGTGCCACAAATCAGGGTGCTGAAGCTTTCTTT.

This clone was detected only once. Sequence at one end of the junction differs from germline and may be a read error. V and J are TRBV7-9 and TRBJ2-5, with unresolved D. Germline CDR1 reads SEHNR; CDR2 reads FQNEAQ (reference sequence). The CDR3 sequence is 13 residues long. This CDR3 reads CSSSPPGRETQYF. CDR3 DNA: TGTTCCAGCAGCCCCCCTGGCAGGGAGACCCAGTACTTC.

The chain combines TRBV6-1 with TRBJ2-7; D might be TRBD2 (5 bases). Per germline, CDR1 MNHNS and CDR2 SASEGT. The V end lost 0 bases, the J end lost 4 bases, and 10 bases lay between the germline ends. There are 14 residues in the CDR3. The CDR3 loop reads CASSEAMDFYEQYF. CDR3 DNA sequence: TGTGCCAGCAGTGAAGCTATGGACTTTTACGAGCAGTACTTC.

V is TRBV7-2 and J is TRBJ2-1, with 10 nucleotides matching TRBD1. V gave up 1 base and J gave up 8 bases; unmatched junction bases: 5. The CDR3 consists of 15 residues. The germline gives CDR1 SGHTA, CDR2 FQGNSA. The CDR3 sequence is CASSLVDRGDHEQFF. The CDR3 DNA follows: TGTGCCAGCAGCTTAGTGGACAGGGGGGACCATGAGCAGTTCTTC. The variable domain in full, completed from reference TRBV7-2 and TRBJ2-1, reads GAGVSQSPSNKVTEKGKDVELRCDPISGHTALYWYRQSLGQGLEFLIYFQGNSAPDKSGLPSDRFSAERTGGSVSTLTIQRTQQEDSAVYLCASSLVDRGDHEQFFGPGTRLTVL.

This clone has a count of ten or more. The rearrangement joins TRBV2 to TRBJ1-6; D may be TRBD1 (6 bases). Germline lookup yields CDR1 SNHLY and CDR2 FYNNEI. The V gene lost 1 base and the J gene lost 5 bases, with 9 bases spanning the gap. The CDR3 spans 15 residues. The CDR3 DNA sequence: TGTGCCAGCAGTGAAGGGACAGAGAATAATTCACCCCTCCACTTT. Residues: CASSEGTENNSPLHF.

This chain joins TRBV4-3 and TRBJ2-7; 10 positions match TRBD1. The CDR3 covers 17 residues. Trimming removed 0 bases from V and 4 bases from J; junction bases left unmatched: 9. CDR1 and CDR2 (germline): LGHNA, YSLEER. The DNA for the CDR3 is TGCGCCAGCAGCCAAGATCCCCGACAGGGGGCCAGGTACGAGCAGTACTTC. As protein: CASSQDPRQGARYEQYF.